This T cell receptor beta chain emerged from a study of human versus mouse CDR3 diversity and MHC coevolution. V lost 3 bases, J lost 4 bases, and 11 bases stayed unmatched. CDR3 length equals 17 residues. Germline-derived CDR1 and CDR2 are MGHRA and YSYEKL. Repertoires were generated with immunoSEQ multiplex PCR, while TCRdb's copy carries only in-frame clones and drops some. Of about 60,000 clones in the sample, approximately 94% are singletons; the top ten hold 15% to 20%. With respect to this clone: The antigen remains undetermined.

Study outcomes and limitations: Most of the three human donors had the lowest clonal inequality.

The chain uses TRBV4-1 and TRBJ2-2; 7 bases line up with TRBD2. Sequenced sample: naive CD4+ T cells from blood. Stated subset: CD45RO-negative CD62L-positive naive CD4 T cells. This TCR was sampled from a person between 55 and 70 years old in good health. Written as DNA, the CDR3 is TGCGCCAGCAGCCAGACTACCGGGACTACACGCACCGGGGAGCTGTTTTTT. Translating gives CASSQTTGTTRTGELFF.